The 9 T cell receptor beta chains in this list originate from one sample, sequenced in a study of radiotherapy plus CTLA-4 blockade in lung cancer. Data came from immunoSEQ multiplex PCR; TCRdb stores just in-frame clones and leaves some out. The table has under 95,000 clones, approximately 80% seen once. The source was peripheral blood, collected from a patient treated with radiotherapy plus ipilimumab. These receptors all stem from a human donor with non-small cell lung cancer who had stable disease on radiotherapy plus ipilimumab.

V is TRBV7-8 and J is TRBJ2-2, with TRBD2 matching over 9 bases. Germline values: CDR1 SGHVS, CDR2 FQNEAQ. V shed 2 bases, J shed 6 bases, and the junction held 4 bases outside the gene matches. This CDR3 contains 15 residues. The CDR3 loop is CASSLSAGGPGELFF. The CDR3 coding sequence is TGTGCCAGCAGCTTATCTGCGGGAGGGCCCGGGGAGCTGTTTTTT.

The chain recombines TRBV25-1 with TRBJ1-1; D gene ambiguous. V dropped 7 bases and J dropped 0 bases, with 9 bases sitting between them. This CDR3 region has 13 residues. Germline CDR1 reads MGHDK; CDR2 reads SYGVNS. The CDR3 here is CASTLSMNTEAFF. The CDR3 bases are TGTGCCAGCACCCTTTCCATGAACACTGAAGCTTTCTTT.

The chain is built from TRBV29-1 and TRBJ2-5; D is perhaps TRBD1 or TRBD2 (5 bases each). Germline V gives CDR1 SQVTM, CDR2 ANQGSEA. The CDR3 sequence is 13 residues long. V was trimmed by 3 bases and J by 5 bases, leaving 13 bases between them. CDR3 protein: CSVEGPPAETQYF. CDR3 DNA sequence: TGCAGCGTTGAGGGACCTCCGGCGGAGACCCAGTACTTC.

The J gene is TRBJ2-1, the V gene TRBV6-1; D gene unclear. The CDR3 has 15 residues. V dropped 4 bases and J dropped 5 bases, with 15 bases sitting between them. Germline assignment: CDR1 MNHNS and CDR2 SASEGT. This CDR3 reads CASSGRRSLDNEQFF. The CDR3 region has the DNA TGTGCCAGCAGTGGTCGCAGGTCGCTTGACAATGAGCAGTTCTTC.

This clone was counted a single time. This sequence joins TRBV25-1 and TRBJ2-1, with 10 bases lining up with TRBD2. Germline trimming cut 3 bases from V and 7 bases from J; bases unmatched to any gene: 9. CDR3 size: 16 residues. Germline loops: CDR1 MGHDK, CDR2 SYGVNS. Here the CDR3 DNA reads TGTGCCAGCAGTGACCATGGAGCGGGGGGGTGGAATGAGCAGTTCTTC. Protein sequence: CASSDHGAGGWNEQFF.

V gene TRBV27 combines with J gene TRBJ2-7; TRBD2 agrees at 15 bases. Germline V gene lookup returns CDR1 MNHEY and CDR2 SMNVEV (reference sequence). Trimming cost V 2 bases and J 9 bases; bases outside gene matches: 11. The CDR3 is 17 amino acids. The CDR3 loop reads CASSLKGGGLAGGLQYF. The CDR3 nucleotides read TGTGCCAGCAGTTTAAAAGGAGGGGGACTAGCGGGAGGACTGCAGTACTTC.

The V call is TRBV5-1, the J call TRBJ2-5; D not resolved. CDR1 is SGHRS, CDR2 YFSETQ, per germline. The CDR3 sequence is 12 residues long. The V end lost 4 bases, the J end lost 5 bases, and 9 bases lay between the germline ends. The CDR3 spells CASSVNTETQYF. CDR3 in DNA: TGCGCCAGCAGCGTAAACACGGAGACCCAGTACTTC.

For the CDR3, the DNA is TGTGCCAGTAGTATAGAGGGACCGCCAGGGTCACCCCTCCACTTT. This gives the protein CASSIEGPPGSPLHF. The chain employs TRBV19 and TRBJ1-6, with D possibly being TRBD1 (5 bases). The CDR3 consists of 15 residues. Germline-derived CDR1 and CDR2 are LNHDA and SQIVND (reference sequence). Trimming shortened V by 0 bases and J by 10 bases, and 13 bases separated the two germline ends. Complete variable domain (other parts from reference TRBV19 and TRBJ1-6): DGGITQSPKYLFRKEGQNVTLSCEQNLNHDAMYWYRQDPGQGLRLIYYSQIVNDFQKGDIAEGYSVSREKKESFPLTVTSAQKNPTAFYLCASSIEGPPGSPLHFGNGTRLTVT.

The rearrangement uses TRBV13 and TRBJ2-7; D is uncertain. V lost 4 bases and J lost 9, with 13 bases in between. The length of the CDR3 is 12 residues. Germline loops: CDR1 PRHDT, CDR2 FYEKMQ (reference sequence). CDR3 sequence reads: CASSSDGPGQYF. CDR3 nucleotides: TGTGCCAGCAGCTCCGACGGGCCCGGGCAGTACTTC.